This record concerns one T cell receptor (beta chain) sequence. This clonotype was seen a few times. Its target antigen remains unknown. The record has no base qualities; no much larger clone is one base away. Sequences SSHAT (CDR1) and FNYEAQ (CDR2) are obtained from the germline V gene (reference sequence). V is pared back by 5 bases and J by 4 bases, with 14 bases lying between the germline termini. The CDR3, from cysteine to phenylalanine, totals 15 residues. Of the read, only the CDR3 DNA is kept; its 45 bases are in frame from base 1. The sample comes from a study of identical twins (dated by TCRdb to the mid-2010s). The study in broad terms: To test whether fetal clonotypes persist, the study used deep sequencing on TCR alpha and beta repertoires from monozygotic twins, unrelated adults of various ages, and cord blood. Replicate twin experiments were performed at different times using different library preparation protocols to rule out contamination.

The method behind the library was 5' RACE. Sequencing took place on an Illumina HiSeq 2000. Template switching added a universal primer binding site, and the final cDNA carried a unique molecular identifier that allowed TCR cDNA molecules to be counted accurately. Specific primers in the conserved constant-segment region were used to synthesize first-strand cDNA for TCR alpha and beta chains. To control for contamination, each cDNA library was double barcoded with a SMART-Mk sample barcode plus Illumina barcodes. TruSeq adapter sequences along with Illumina sample barcodes were introduced in two successive PCR steps. The Illumina HiSeq platform was used with custom primers to sequence TCR alpha and beta cDNA libraries. The authors processed their data as follows. Raw reads were processed with MiGEC to extract unique molecular identifiers, and MiXCR was used to determine CDR3 positions. Recombination models were inferred per individual with the repgenHMM and IGoR tools using an EM algorithm. The analysis of shared clonotypes was done with the tcR package in R, with sharing normalized by the product of cloneset sizes. To study raw recombination free of thymic and clonal selection effects, out-of-frame nonproductive sequences were analyzed. TCRdb applied fastp at Q25 and MiXCR to the public reads, then kept only in-frame beta chains. CDR3 protein sequences are deduplicated, and each keeps its most common genes and DNA. It is TCRdb's table, rather than the study itself, that gives the V and J calls and clone size. Counted in this sample were approximately 550,000 distinct CDR3 sequences; about a fifth of them appeared once. The ten largest clones take up approximately 0.5% of the sample.

All donors were healthy Caucasians. The twin cohort consisted of three pairs of female monozygotic twins, all aged roughly 18 to 30 years. CD4+ and CD8+ T cell populations were isolated with positive isolation kits from Invitrogen. Paper-wide results and their limitations: Compared with coincidental sharing between unrelated individuals, an excess of low generation-probability sequences was observed among out-of-frame TCR alpha sequences shared between twins. Because the same donors could not be followed over many years, the conclusions depended on cross-sectional statistical analysis. Invariant T cells such as MAIT and iNKT could partly confound zero-insertion analyses, although diverse VJ usage argued against such confounding for most clonotypes. Abundant cord blood beta clonotypes had fewer insertions, young adult naive repertoires showed a similar but weaker trend, and memory repertoires showed no such trend. Out-of-frame TCR alpha sharing in monozygotic twins was systematically underestimated by recombination models, whereas sharing between unrelated individuals was in agreement with the recombination models. The excess sharing between twins in beta out-of-frame sequences was weaker because fewer shared sequences reduced the signal-to-noise ratio.

The sample also formed part of further work on yellow fever vaccine responses in identical twins. From the second report: The authors reported that the T cell response to vaccination in identical twins appeared partly convergent and partly personalized. In the study, vaccine-responding T cell clones were precisely tracked in identical twins.

The TCR was taken from a woman aged 18-30 years in good health. The specimen sequenced was CD4+ T cells sorted from blood. Recombination joined TRBV7-7 with TRBJ2-2; the D segment may tentatively be TRBD1 or TRBD2, each giving 6 matched bases. The DNA reads TGTGCCAGCAGCCCTAGGGGGGTTGGCACCGGGGAGCTGTTTTTT. Its protein product is CASSPRGVGTGELFF.